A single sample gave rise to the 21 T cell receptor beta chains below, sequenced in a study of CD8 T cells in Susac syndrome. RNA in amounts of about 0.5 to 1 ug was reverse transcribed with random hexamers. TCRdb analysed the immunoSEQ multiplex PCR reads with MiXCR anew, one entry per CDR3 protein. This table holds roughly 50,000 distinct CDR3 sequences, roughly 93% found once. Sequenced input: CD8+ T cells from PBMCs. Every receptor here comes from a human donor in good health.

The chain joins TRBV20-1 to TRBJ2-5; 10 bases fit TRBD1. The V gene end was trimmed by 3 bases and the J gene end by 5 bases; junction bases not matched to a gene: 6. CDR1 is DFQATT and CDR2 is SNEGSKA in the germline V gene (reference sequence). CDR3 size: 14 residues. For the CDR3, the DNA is TGCAGTGCTAGTGGCGGGACAGGGGTGGAGACCCAGTACTTC. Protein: CSASGGTGVETQYF.

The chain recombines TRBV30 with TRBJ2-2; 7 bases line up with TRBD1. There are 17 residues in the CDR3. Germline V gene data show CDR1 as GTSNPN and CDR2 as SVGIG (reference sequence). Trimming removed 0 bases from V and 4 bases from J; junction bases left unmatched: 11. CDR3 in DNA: TGTGCCTGGAGTGTACAGCTTGGTAGGGGGCTCACCGGGGAGCTGTTTTTT. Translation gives CAWSVQLGRGLTGELFF.

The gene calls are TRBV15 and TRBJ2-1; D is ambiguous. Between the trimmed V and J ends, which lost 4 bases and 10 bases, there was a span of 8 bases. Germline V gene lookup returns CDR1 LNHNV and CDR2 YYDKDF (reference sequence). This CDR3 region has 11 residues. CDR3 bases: TGTGCCACCAGCAAATACAGCGAGCAGTTCTTC. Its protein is CATSKYSEQFF. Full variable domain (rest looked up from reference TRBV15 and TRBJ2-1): DAMVIQNPRYQVTQFGKPVTLSCSQTLNHNVMYWYQQKSSQAPKLLFHYYDKDFNNEADTPDNFQSRRPNTSFCFLDIRSPGLGDTAMYLCATSKYSEQFFGPGTRLTVL.

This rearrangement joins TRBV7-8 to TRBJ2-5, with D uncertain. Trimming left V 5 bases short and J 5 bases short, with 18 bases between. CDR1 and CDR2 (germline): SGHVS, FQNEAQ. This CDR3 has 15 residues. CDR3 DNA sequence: TGTGCCAGCAGCGCCACGACTGGGCTGGGGGAGACCCAGTACTTC. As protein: CASSATTGLGETQYF.

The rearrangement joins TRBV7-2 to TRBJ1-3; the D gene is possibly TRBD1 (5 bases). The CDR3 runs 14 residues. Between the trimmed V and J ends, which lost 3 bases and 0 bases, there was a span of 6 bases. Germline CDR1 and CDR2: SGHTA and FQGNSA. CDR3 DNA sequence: TGTGCCAGCAGCTTGGGGACCTCTGGAAACACCATATATTTT. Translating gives CASSLGTSGNTIYF.

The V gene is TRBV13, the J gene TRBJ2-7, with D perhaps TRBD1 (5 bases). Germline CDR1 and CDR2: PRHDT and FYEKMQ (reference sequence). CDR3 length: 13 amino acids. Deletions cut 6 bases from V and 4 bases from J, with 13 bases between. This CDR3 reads CASSTGAMYEQYF. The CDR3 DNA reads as TGTGCCAGCAGTACAGGTGCTATGTACGAGCAGTACTTC.

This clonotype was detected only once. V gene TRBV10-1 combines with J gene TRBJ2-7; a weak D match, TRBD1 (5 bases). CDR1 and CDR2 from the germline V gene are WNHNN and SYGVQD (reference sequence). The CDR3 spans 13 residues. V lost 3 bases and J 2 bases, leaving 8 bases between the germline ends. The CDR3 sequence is CASSEGEPYEQYF. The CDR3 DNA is TGCGCCAGCAGTGAAGGGGAACCCTACGAGCAGTACTTC.

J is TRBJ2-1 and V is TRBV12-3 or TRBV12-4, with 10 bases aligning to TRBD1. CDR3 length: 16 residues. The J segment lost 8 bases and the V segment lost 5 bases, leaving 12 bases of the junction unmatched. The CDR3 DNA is TGTGCCAGCAGTCCCTCCGGGACAGGGGTTGTCCATGAGCAGTTCTTC. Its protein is CASSPSGTGVVHEQFF.

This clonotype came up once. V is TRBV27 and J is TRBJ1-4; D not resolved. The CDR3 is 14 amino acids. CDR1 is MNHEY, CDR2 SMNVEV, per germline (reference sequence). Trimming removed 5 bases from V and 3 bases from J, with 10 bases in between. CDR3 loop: CASSPDRSNEKLFF. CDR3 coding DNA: TGTGCCAGCAGTCCGGACCGCTCTAATGAAAAACTGTTTTTT.

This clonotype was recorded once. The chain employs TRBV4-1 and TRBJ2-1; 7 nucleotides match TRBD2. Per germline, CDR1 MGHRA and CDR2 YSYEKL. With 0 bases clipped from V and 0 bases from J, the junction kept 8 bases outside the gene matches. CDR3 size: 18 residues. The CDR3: CASSQDLAGDPSYNEQFF. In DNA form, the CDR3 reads TGCGCCAGCAGCCAAGATTTGGCGGGGGACCCCTCCTACAATGAGCAGTTCTTC.

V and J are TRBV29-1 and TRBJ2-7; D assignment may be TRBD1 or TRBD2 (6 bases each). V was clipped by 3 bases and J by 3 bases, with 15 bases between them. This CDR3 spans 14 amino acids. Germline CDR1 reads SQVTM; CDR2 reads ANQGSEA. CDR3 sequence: CSVEGRAGHYEQYF. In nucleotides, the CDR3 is TGCAGCGTTGAGGGCAGGGCGGGACACTACGAGCAGTACTTC.

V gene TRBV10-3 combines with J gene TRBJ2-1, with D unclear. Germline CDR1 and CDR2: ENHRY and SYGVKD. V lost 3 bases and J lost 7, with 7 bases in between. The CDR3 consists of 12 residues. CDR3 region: CAISEPPNEQFF. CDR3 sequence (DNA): TGTGCCATCAGTGAACCGCCTAATGAGCAGTTCTTC.

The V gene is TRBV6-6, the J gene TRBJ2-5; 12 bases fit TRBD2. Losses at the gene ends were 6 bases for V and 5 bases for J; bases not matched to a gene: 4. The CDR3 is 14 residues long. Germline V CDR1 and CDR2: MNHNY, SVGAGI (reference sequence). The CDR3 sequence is CASRGLAGPETQYF. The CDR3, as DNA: TGTGCCAGCAGGGGACTAGCGGGTCCGGAGACCCAGTACTTC.

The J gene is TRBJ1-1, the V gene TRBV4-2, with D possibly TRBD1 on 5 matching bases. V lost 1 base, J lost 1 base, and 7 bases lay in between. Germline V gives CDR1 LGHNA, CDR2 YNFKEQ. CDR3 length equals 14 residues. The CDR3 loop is CASSQGQRNTEAFF. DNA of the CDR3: TGTGCCAGCAGCCAAGGACAGAGGAACACTGAAGCTTTCTTT.

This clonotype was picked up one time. The CDR3 sequence is CASSLRGQGEREQYF. The DNA for the CDR3 is TGCGCCAGCAGCTTGAGGGGACAGGGAGAGCGAGAGCAGTACTTC. The chain employs TRBV5-1 and TRBJ2-7, with TRBD1 identical over 9 bases. Germline trimming cut 1 base from V and 7 bases from J; bases unmatched to any gene: 9. The CDR3 covers 15 residues. From germline, CDR1 is SGHRS and CDR2 YFSETQ.

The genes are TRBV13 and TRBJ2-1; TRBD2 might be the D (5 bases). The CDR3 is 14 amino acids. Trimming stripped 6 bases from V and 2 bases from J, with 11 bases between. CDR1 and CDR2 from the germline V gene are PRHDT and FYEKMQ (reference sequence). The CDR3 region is CASSGGLTYNEQFF. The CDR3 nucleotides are TGTGCCAGCAGTGGAGGACTCACCTACAATGAGCAGTTCTTC.

Here the CDR3 reads CSAYSGSTDTQYF. CDR3 bases: TGCAGCGCTTATAGCGGGAGCACAGATACGCAGTATTTT. The rearrangement joins TRBV29-1 to TRBJ2-3, with 7 positions matching TRBD2. Germline-derived CDR1 and CDR2 are SQVTM and ANQGSEA. J lost 0 bases, V lost 7 bases, and 4 bases had no gene match. The CDR3 has 13 amino acids.

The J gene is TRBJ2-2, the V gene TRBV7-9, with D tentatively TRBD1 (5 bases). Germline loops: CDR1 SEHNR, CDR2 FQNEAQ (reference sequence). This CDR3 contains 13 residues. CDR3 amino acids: CACGAMNTGELFF. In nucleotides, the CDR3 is TGTGCTTGTGGGGCGATGAACACCGGGGAGCTGTTTTTT.

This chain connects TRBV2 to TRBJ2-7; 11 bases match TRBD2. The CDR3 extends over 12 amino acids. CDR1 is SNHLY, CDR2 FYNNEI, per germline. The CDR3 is CASTSGSYEQYF. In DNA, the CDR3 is TGTGCTTCCACTAGCGGGAGTTACGAGCAGTACTTC.

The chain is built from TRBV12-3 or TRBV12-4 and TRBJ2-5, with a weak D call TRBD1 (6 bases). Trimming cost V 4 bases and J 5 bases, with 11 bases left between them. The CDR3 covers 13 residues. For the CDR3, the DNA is TGTGCCAGCAGTTCGACAGGCGGGGAGACCCAGTACTTC. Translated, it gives CASSSTGGETQYF.

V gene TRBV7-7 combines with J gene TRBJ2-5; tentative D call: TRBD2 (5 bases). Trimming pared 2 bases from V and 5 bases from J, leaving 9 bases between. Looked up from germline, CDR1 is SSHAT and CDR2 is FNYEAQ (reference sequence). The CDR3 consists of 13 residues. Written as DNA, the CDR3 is TGTGCCAGCAGCTTACGACCGGGGGAGACCCAGTACTTC. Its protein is CASSLRPGETQYF.